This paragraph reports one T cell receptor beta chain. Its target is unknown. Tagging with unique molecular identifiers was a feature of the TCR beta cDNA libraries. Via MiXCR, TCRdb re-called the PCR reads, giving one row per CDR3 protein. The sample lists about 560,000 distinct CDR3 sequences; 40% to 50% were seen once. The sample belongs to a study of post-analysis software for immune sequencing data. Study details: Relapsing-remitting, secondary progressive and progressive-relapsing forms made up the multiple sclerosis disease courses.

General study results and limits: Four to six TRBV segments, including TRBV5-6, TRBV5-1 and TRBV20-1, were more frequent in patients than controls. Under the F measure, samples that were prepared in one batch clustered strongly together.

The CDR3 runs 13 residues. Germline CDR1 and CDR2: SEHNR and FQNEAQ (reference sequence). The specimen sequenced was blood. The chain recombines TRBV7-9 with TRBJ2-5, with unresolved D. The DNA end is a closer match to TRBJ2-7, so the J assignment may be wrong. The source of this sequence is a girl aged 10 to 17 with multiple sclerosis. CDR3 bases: TGTGCCAGCAGTTTTATCAGTAGATACGAGCAGTACTTC. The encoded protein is CASSFISRYEQYF.